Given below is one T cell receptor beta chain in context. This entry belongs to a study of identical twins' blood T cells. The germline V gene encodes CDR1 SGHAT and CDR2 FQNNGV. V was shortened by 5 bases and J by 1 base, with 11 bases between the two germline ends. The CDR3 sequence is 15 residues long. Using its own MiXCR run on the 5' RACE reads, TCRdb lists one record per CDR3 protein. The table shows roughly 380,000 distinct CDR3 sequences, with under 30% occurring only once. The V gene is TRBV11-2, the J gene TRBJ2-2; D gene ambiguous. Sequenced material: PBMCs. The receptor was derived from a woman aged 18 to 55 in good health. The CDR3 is CASSLRTVNTGELFF. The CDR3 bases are TGTGCCAGCAGCCTCCGGACCGTGAACACCGGGGAGCTGTTTTTT.